This T cell receptor beta chain was retrieved from a study of monozygotic twins with inflammatory bowel disease. UMIs with a 6-nucleotide sample barcode were added by template switching. TCRdb reprocessed the 5' RACE reads and reports one entry per CDR3 protein, with no DNA. In all, the sample yields 150,000 to 200,000 distinct CDR3 sequences. The CDR3 runs to 13 residues. Germline values: CDR1 DFQATT, CDR2 SNEGSKA (reference sequence). Study-level results: Repertoire similarity did not separate concordant from discordant twins, possibly from limited power.

As to this clonotype: Its antigen is undetermined.

Whole blood served as the source of total RNA, and no T cell sorting took place. Sequencing was done on a sample of blood. This chain uses TRBV20-1 with TRBJ2-7; TCRdb outputs TRBD1, but without DNA this stays unchecked. This TCR derives from a human donor with ulcerative colitis or Crohn's disease, or a healthy co-twin of an affected twin (not recorded which). CDR3 protein: CSACDRPPYEQYF.